This T cell receptor beta chain came from a study of OX40 agonist ivuxolimab in advanced cancers. Looked up from germline, CDR1 is SNHLY and CDR2 is FYNNEI. V shed 3 bases, J shed 0 bases, and the junction held 3 bases outside the gene matches. This CDR3 contains 15 residues. Study-wide points: Expanded clones were, on average, more numerous among CD8+ T cells than CD4+.

As regards this clone: The antigen remains unidentified.

Clones were sequenced by immunoSEQ multiplex PCR, and TCRdb holds only the in-frame ones, with some missing. The data show some 35,000 clones, roughly 82% seen once. The source material was CD4+ or CD8+ T cells sorted from blood, sampled in a trial of the OX40 agonist ivuxolimab. The source is an adult with an advanced solid tumor such as melanoma, head and neck, liver or kidney cancer. The chain joins TRBV2 to TRBJ2-3; 7 bases agree with TRBD2. CDR3 protein: CASSDVAGSTDTQYF. CDR3 sequence (DNA): TGTGCCAGCAGTGACGTAGCGGGCAGCACAGATACGCAGTATTTT.